This entry concerns a single TCR beta chain. Its antigen is unknown. This record comes from a study of shared clonotypes between healthy human individuals. Whole-study findings and limits: About 4.5% of naive CD4 clonotypes were common to several donors. There were few donors, and this limited the genetic and exposure-history diversity represented. Exclusively blood specimens were collected; tissue repertoires likely differ.

The repertoire was sequenced with immunoSEQ multiplex PCR; TCRdb's copy has only in-frame clones and lacks some. Of under 1,900,000 clones in the sample, just under 99% were seen once. Germline loops: CDR1 SGHDT, CDR2 YYEEEE. V lost 4 bases to trimming and J lost 3 bases, with 14 bases between them. CDR3 length: 15 residues. V usage is TRBV5-6 and J usage is TRBJ2-1, with D maybe TRBD1 (6 bases). Sequencing was performed on naive CD4+ T cells sorted from blood. The subset was: CD45RA+ positively selected. The sequence came from a man aged 25-45 years in good health. The CDR3 bases are TGTGCCAGCAGCGGGGGCCGAACAGGCTACAATGAGCAGTTCTTC. Its translation is CASSGGRTGYNEQFF.